This T cell receptor (beta chain) was recovered during a study of T cells in Graves' hyperthyroidism and ophthalmopathy. This CDR3 has 21 residues. Germline CDR1 is SGHTA and CDR2 is FQGNSA. A note on this clonotype: Mismatch with germline at one junction end may stem from a read error.

Amplified TCR beta CDR3 regions derived from RNA transcripts. The TCR CDR3 was amplified in a first-round RT-PCR using the HTBI primer set. TCRdb recomputed calls from the multiplex PCR reads with MiXCR, one row per CDR3 protein. The sample contains roughly 710,000 distinct CDR3 sequences, just over 35% of which appear only once. This sequence originates from a middle-aged woman with Graves' hyperthyroidism. What was sequenced was blood. The chain uses TRBV7-2 and TRBJ2-6, with TRBD2 matching over 8 bases. This CDR3 is CASSHQSVGLAGLSGANVLTF. The CDR3 DNA reads TGCGCCAGCAGCCACCAGTCTGTGGGGCTAGCGGGTCTCTCTGGGGCCAACGTCCTGACTTTC.